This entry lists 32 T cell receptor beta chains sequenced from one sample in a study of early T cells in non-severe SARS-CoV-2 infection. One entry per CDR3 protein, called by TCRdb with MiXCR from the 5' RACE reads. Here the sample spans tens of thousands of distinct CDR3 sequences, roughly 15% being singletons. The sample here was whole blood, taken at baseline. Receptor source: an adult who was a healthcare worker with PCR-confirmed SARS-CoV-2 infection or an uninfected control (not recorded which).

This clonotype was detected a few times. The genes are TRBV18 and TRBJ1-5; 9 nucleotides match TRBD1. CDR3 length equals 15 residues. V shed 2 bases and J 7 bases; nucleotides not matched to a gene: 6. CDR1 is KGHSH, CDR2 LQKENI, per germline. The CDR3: CASSPTGTGIQPQHF. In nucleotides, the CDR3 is TGTGCCAGCTCACCAACCGGGACAGGGATCCAGCCCCAGCATTTT.

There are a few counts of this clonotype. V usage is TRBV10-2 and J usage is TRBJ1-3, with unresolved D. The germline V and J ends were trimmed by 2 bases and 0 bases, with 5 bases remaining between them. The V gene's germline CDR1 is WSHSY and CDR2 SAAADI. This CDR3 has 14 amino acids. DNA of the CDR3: TGCGCCAGCAGTGAGAATTTCTCTGGAAACACCATATATTTT. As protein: CASSENFSGNTIYF.

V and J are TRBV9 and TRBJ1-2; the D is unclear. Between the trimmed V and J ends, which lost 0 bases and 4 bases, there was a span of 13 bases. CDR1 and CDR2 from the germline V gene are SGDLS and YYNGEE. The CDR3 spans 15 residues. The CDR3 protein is CASSVGGVVGYGYTF. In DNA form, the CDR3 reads TGTGCCAGCAGCGTAGGAGGTGTGGTTGGCTATGGCTACACCTTC.

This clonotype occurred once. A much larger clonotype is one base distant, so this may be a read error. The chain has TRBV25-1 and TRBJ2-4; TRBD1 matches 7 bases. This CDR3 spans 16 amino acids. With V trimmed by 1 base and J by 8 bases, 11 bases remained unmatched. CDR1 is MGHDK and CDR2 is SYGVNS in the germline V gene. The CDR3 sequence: CASSELEGGDWYIQYF. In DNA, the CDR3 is TGTGCCAGCAGTGAATTGGAAGGGGGCGACTGGTACATTCAGTACTTC.

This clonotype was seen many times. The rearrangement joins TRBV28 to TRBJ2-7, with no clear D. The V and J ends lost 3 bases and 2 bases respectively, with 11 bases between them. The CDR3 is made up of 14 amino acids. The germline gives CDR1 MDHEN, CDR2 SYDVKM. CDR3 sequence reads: CASSFVAAAYEQYF. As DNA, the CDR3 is TGTGCCAGCAGTTTCGTCGCGGCCGCCTACGAGCAGTACTTC. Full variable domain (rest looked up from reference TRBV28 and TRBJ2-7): DVKVTQSSRYLVKRTGEKVFLECVQDMDHENMFWYRQDPGLGLRLIYFSYDVKMKEKGDIPEGYSVSREKKERFSLILESASTNQTSMYLCASSFVAAAYEQYFGPGTRLTVT.

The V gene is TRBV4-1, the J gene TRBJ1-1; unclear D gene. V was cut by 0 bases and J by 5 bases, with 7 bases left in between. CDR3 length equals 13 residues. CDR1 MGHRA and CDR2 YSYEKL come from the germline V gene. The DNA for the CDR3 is TGCGCCAGCAGCCAAGATTGGGGAACTGAAGCTTTCTTT. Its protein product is CASSQDWGTEAFF.

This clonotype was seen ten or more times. CDR3 region: CASRLSSGYEQYF. The CDR3 DNA sequence: TGCGCCAGCAGACTTTCCTCCGGGTACGAGCAGTACTTC. The chain is built from TRBV5-1 and TRBJ2-7; D is undetermined. The CDR3 is 13 residues long. Germline CDR1 SGHRS, CDR2 YFSETQ. The V gene lost 5 bases and the J gene lost 4 bases, with 13 bases spanning the gap.

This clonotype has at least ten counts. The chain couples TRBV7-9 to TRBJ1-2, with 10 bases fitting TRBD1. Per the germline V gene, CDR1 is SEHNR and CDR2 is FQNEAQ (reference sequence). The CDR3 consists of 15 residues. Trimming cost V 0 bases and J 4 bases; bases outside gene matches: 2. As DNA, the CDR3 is TGTGCCAGCAGCTTAGCGGACAGGGGGAGCTATGGCTACACCTTC. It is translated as CASSLADRGSYGYTF. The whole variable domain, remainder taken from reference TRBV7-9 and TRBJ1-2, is DTGVSQNPRHKITKRGQNVTFRCDPISEHNRLYWYRQTLGQGPEFLTYFQNEAQLEKSRLLSDRFSAERPKGSFSTLEIQRTEQGDSAMYLCASSLADRGSYGYTFGSGTRLTVV.

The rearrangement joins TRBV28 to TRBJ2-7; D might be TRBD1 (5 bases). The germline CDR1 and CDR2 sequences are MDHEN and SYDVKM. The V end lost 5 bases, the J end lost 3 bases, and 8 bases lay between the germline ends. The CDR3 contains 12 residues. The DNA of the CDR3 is TGTGCCAGCAGTGACAGCTACTACGAGCAGTACTTC. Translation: CASSDSYYEQYF. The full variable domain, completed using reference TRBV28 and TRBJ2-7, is DVKVTQSSRYLVKRTGEKVFLECVQDMDHENMFWYRQDPGLGLRLIYFSYDVKMKEKGDIPEGYSVSREKKERFSLILESASTNQTSMYLCASSDSYYEQYFGPGTRLTVT.

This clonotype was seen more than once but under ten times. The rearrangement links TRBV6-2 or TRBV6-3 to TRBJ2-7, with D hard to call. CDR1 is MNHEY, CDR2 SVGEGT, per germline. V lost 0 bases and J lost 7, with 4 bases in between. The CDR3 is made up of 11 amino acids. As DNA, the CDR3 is TGTGCCAGCAGTTACTCGGGAGAGCAGTACTTC. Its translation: CASSYSGEQYF.

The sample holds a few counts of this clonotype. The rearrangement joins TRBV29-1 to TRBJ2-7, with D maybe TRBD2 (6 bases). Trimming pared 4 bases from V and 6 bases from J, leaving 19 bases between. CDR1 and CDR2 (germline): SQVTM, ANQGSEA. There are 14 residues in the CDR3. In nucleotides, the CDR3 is TGCAGCGTTGCCCCCGGACTACATCCGTCCGAGCAGTACTTC. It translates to CSVAPGLHPSEQYF.

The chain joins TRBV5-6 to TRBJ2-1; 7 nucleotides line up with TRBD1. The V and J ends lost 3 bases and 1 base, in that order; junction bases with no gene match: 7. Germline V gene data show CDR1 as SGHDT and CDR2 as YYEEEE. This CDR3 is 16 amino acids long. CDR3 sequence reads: CASSSPKQGSYNEQFF. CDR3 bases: TGTGCCAGCAGCTCCCCAAAACAGGGGTCCTACAATGAGCAGTTCTTC.

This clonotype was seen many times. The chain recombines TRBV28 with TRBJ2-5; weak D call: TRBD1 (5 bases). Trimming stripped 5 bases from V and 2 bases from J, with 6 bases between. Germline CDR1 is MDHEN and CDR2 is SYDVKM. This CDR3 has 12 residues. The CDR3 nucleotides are TGTGCCAGCAGTCGACAGCAAGAGACCCAGTACTTC. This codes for CASSRQQETQYF.

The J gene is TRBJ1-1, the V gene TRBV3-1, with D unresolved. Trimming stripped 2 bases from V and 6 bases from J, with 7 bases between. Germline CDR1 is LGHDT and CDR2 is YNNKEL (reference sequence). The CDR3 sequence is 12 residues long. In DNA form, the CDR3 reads TGTGCCAGCAGCCAAAGCCCAGCTGAAGCTTTCTTT. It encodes CASSQSPAEAFF.

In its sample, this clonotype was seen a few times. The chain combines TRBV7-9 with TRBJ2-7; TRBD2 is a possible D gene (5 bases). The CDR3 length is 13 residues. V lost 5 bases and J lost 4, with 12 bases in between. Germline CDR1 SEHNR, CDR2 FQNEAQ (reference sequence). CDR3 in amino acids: CASSRLSEYEQYF. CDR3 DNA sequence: TGTGCCAGCAGCCGACTATCCGAGTACGAGCAGTACTTC.

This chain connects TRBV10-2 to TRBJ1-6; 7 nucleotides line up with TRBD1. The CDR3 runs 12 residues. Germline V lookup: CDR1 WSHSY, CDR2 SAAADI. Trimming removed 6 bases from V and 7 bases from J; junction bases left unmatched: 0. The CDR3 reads CASRGQNSPLHF. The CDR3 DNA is TGCGCCAGCAGGGGACAGAATTCACCCCTCCACTTT.

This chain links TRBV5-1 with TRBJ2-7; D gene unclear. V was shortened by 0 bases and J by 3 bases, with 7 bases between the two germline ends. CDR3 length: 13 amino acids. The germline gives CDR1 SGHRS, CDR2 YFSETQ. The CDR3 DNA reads TGCGCCAGCAGCTTGGACGGGCGCTACGAGCAGTACTTC. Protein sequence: CASSLDGRYEQYF.

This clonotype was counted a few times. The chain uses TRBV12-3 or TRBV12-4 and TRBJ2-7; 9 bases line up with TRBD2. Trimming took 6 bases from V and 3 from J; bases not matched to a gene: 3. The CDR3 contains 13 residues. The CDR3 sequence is CASSLTSGYEQYF. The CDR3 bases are TGTGCCAGCAGCCTGACTAGCGGCTACGAGCAGTACTTC.

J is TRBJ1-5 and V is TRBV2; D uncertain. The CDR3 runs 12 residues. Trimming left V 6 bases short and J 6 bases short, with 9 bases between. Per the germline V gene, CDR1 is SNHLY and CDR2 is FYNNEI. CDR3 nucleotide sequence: TGTGCCAGCAGCGATACAAGTCAGCCCCAGCATTTT. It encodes CASSDTSQPQHF.

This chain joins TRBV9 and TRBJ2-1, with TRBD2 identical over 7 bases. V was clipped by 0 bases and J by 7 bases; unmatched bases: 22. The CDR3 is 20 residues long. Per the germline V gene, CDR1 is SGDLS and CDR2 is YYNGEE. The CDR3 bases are TGTGCCAGCAGCGTAGCTTTGGCTAGCGGATCTTCAAGGAGGGGTAATGAGCAGTTCTTC. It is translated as CASSVALASGSSRRGNEQFF.

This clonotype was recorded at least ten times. The CDR3 reads CASTSSRQNTIYF. Here the CDR3 DNA reads TGTGCCAGCACCTCATCCCGGCAGAACACCATATATTTT. The chain carries TRBV7-6 and TRBJ1-3; D gene unclear. The germline V and J ends were trimmed by 7 bases and 7 bases, with 14 bases remaining between them. This CDR3 has 13 residues. Germline V gene sequence: CDR1 SGHVS, CDR2 FNYEAQ.

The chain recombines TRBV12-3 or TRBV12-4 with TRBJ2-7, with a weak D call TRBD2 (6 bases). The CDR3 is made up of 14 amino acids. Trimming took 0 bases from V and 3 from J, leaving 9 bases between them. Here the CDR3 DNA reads TGTGCCAGCAGTTTAGCGGGAGGCCTCTACGAGCAGTACTTC. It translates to CASSLAGGLYEQYF.

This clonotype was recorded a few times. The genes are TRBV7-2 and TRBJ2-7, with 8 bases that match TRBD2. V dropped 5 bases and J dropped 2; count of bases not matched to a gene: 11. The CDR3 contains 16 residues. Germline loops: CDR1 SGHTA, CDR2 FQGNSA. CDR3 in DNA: TGTGCCAGCAGCCGGTCTAGCGGGTCAGGAGCCTACGAGCAGTACTTC. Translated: CASSRSSGSGAYEQYF.

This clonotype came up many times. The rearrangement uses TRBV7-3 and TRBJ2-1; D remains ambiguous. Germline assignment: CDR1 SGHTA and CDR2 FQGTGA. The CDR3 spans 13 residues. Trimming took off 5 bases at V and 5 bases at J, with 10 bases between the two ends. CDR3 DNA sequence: TGTGCCAGCAGCCCAAATTCTCACAATGAGCAGTTCTTC. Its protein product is CASSPNSHNEQFF.

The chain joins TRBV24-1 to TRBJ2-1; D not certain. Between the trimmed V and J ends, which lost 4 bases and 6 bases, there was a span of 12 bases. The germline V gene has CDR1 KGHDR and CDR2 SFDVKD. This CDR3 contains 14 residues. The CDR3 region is CATSDRTDINEQFF. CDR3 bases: TGTGCCACCAGTGACCGAACAGATATCAATGAGCAGTTCTTC.

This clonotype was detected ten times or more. The CDR3 bases are TGTGCCAGCAGCGACCACACAGAACCGACCTACGAGCAGTACTTC. Its translation is CASSDHTEPTYEQYF. The chain recombines TRBV12-3 or TRBV12-4 with TRBJ2-7; no firm D call. This CDR3 is built from 15 residues. V dropped 6 bases and J dropped 2 bases, with 17 bases sitting between them.

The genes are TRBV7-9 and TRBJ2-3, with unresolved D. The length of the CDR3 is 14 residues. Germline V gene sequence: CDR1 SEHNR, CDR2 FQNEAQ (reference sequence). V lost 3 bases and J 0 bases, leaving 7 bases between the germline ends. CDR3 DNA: TGTGCCAGCAGCTTGATAGCTAGCACAGATACGCAGTATTTT. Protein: CASSLIASTDTQYF.

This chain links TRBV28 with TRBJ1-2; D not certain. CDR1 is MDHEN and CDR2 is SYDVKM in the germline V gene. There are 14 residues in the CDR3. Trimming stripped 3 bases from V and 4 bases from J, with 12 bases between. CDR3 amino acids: CASSFSGRTYGYTF. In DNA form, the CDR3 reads TGTGCCAGCAGTTTCTCCGGACGGACCTATGGCTACACCTTC.

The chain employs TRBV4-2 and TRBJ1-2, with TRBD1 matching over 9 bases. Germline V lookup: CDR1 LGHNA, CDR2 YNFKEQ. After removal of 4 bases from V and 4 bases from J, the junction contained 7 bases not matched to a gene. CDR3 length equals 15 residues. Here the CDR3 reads CASSPGQGKSYGYTF. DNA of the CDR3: TGTGCCAGCAGCCCCGGACAGGGGAAAAGCTATGGCTACACCTTC.

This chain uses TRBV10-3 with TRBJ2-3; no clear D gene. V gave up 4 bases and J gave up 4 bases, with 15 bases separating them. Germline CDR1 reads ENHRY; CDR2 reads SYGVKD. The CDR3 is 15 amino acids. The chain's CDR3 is CAISGISLVADTQYF. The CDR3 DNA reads TGTGCCATCAGTGGGATCTCTCTAGTCGCAGATACGCAGTATTTT.

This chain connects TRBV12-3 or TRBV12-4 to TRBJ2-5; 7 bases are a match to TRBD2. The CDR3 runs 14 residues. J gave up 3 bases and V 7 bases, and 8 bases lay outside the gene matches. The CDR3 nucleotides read TGTGCCAGCACTGGCCTAGCGGAAAAAGAGACCCAGTACTTC. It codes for CASTGLAEKETQYF.

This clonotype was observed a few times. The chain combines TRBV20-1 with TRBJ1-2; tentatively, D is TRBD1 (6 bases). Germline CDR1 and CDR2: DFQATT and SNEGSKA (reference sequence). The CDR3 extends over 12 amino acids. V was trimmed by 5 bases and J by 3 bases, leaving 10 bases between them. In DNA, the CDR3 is TGCAGTGCTCAGGCAGGGGACTATGGCTACACCTTC. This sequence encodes CSAQAGDYGYTF.